Presented here are 2 T cell receptor beta chains from one specimen sequenced in a study of T-cell memory formation after mild COVID-19. TCRdb re-analysed the 5' RACE reads in MiXCR, keeping a single row per CDR3 protein. The sample shows more than 450,000 distinct CDR3 sequences, roughly 18% of them seen only once. The sample consisted of PBMCs or a T cell subset sorted from them (not recorded which). These TCRs come from an adult woman who had mild COVID-19 (a few samples of this study predate the infection). Cell type and time point are not known.

This clonotype was detected a few times. As DNA, the CDR3 is TGTGCCAGCAGCGGGACAGGGGGTACCGGGGAGCTGTTTTTT. Residues: CASSGTGGTGELFF. J is TRBJ2-2 and V is TRBV6-6, with 11 bases aligning to TRBD1. Looked up from germline, CDR1 is MNHNY and CDR2 is SVGAGI (reference sequence). With V trimmed by 6 bases and J by 5 bases, 2 bases remained unmatched. The CDR3 covers 14 residues.

A few counts support this clonotype. V is TRBV12-3 or TRBV12-4 and J is TRBJ1-4; a weak D match, TRBD1 (5 bases). This CDR3 contains 13 residues. V lost 1 base and J lost 8, with 8 bases in between. The CDR3 is CASSLGQREKLFF. The CDR3 DNA sequence: TGTGCCAGCAGTTTAGGACAGAGAGAAAAACTGTTTTTT.